This TCR beta chain was identified during a study of a mutant IDH1 vaccine in newly diagnosed glioma. Turning to the study itself: Patients were started on vaccination 4-6 weeks after radiotherapy alone, or with temozolomide cycles. Visits V12 and V13 fell at weeks 35 and 47, respectively.

The sample's time point: week 35, safety follow-up. A single vaccine dose contained 300 ug of mutant IDH1 20-mer peptide, and topical imiquimod was used with it. Worth noting for this clone: As yet, its antigen is unknown.

This table comes from immunoSEQ multiplex PCR, and its TCRdb copy is limited to in-frame clones, with some not included. Of about 32,000 clones listed, roughly 80% are singletons. This CDR3 is 16 amino acids long. Germline V gives CDR1 MNHNS, CDR2 SASEGT. V lost 4 bases to trimming and J lost 2 bases, with 17 bases between them. The gene calls are TRBV6-1 and TRBJ1-2, with D perhaps TRBD1 (5 bases). The clonotype was recovered from a woman aged 25 to 39 with glioma. Some clones in this sample may be carry-over from other donors' samples. This material consisted of PBMCs, taken from a glioma patient whose treatment included an IDH1 peptide vaccine. The CDR3 protein is CASSVQAYINNYGYTF. As DNA, the CDR3 is TGTGCCAGCAGTGTACAGGCCTACATTAACAACTATGGCTACACCTTC.